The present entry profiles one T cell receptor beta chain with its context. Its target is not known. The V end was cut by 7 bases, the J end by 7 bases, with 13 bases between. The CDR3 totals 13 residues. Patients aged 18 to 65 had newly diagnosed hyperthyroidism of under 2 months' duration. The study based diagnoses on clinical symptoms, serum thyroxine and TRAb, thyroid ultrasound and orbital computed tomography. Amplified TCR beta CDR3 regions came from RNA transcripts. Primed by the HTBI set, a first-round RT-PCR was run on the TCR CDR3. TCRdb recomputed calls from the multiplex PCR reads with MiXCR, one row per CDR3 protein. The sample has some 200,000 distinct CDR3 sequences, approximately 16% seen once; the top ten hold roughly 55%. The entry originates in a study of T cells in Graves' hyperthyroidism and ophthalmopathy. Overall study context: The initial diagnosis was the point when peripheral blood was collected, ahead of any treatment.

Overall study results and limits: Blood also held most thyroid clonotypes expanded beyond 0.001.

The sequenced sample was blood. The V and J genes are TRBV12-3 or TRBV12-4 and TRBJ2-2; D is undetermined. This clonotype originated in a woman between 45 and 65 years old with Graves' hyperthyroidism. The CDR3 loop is CASMKSKGGELFF. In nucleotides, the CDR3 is TGTGCCAGCATGAAGTCTAAGGGCGGGGAGCTGTTTTTT.